This paragraph covers one T cell receptor (beta chain) sequence. A few counts support this clone. Its antigen is still unknown. Within one base of it there is no much larger clone, and no base qualities were kept. From the germline V gene, CDR1 is KGHSH and CDR2 is LQKENI. The CDR3 has 14 amino acids, counting the end cysteine and phenylalanine. Only CDR3 DNA remains: 42 bases, in frame from the first base. Relative to germline, V is missing 4 bases and J is missing 3 bases, with 3 bases of the junction outside any gene match. Separate from the approximately 730-subject first cohort, the validation cohort of 120 subjects was the group to which the donors belonged. Library preparation was by the immunoSEQ multiplex PCR assay. The source study handled its data this way. A statistical classification framework was built for diagnosing cytomegalovirus status from the catalog of TCR beta chain sequences. TCRdb limited this immuneACCESS table to in-frame rearrangements with V and J called. A share of clones is missing; checked studies link under half to unresolved V genes, and the rest is unexplained. V, J and clone size were drawn from that table, and D and trimming were deduced from the DNA. Across this sample there are some 200,000 clones, with 80% to 90% seen only once. Jointly, the top ten make up around 15% of the sample.

This sample is drawn from a study of cytomegalovirus exposure and HLA in healthy donors (dated by TCRdb to about 2017). Regarding the complete study: A later analysis indicated that the 95 to 150 validation repertoires were generated on the platform also employed for the 700 or so repertoires of the first cohort. The study combined high-throughput TCR immunosequencing, statistical association of individual TCRs with disease status, and machine learning to predict cytomegalovirus infection status. A separate validation cohort of roughly 130 different subjects was used in addition to the approximately 700-subject first cohort. The aim of the study was to test whether cataloging public T cell receptors could identify signatures of past pathogen exposure. Beyond this particular receptor, the publication reports: According to the authors, the approach could potentially be generalized to other disease states and immunological phenotypes. The study listed 164 TCR beta chains as associated with cytomegalovirus. The classifier was reported to diagnose cytomegalovirus status with high specificity and sensitivity in both the original and validation cohorts. Of the cluster scores, around 95% were above 0 in a later analysis, which found that TCRs clustered in the first cohort also tended to co-occur in the approximately 110 validation repertoires. All 110 or so repertoires were used to score co-occurrence in the validation cohort in a later analysis, because that analysis had no HLA typing for the cohort. Most TCR sequences were seen in very few donors, while some public TCRs were found in many individuals. In vitro tests confirmed that three of the cytomegalovirus-associated TCR beta chains recognize cytomegalovirus antigens.

The sequence links TRBV18 to TRBJ1-5; the junction holds 7 bases that match TRBD1. The sequence was obtained from a young woman in good health and CMV-seropositive. The specimen was PBMCs. The CDR3 has the sequence CASSRGQNNQPQHF. DNA sequence: TGTGCCAGCTCACGGGGACAGAACAATCAGCCCCAGCATTTT.